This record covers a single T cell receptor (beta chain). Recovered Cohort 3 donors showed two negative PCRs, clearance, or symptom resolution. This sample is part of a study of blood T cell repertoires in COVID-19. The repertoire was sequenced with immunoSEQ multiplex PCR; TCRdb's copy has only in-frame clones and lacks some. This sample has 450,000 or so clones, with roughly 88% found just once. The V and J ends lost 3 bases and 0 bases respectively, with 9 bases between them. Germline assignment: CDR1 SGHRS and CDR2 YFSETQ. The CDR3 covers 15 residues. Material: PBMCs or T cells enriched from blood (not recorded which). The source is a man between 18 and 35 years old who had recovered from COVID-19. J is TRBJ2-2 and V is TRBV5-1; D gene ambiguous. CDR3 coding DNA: TGCGCCAGCAGCTCCTACCCTACGAACACCGGGGAGCTGTTTTTT. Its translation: CASSSYPTNTGELFF.